One sample yielded the 15 T cell receptor beta chains listed below, sequenced in a study of vaccination and CD4 T cells after COVID-19 (dated by TCRdb to between 2021 and 2022). The library was made by PCR. The sequencing machine was an Illumina iSeq 100. At the Johns Hopkins FTIC core, DNA from the cultured CD4+ T cells underwent TCR sequencing with the Oncomine TCR Beta short-read assay. Starting from the raw public reads, TCRdb applied fastp trimming at Q25, assembled clones with MiXCR and retained in-frame beta chains. For every CDR3 protein sequence, its rows merge into one entry that carries the most common genes and DNA. The sample yields roughly 17,000 distinct CDR3 sequences; 40% to 65% were counted once. The biggest ten clones account for roughly 3.6% of the sample. Which antigens these TCRs recognize remains unknown. The meaning of the sample's treatment or condition label: approximately 10-day PBMC culture with coronavirus spike peptide pools or control peptides (ViraFEST assay).

The sample consisted of CD4+ T cells from blood, cultured in vitro, taken before SARS-CoV-2 vaccination. The source is a human donor who had recovered from COVID-19.

By share, this clonotype ranks as medium-sized. The chain uses TRBV2 and TRBJ2-2, with a weak D call TRBD1 (6 bases). Germline V gives CDR1 SNHLY, CDR2 FYNNEI. V was clipped by 1 base and J by 6 bases, with 9 bases between them. The CDR3 extends over 14 amino acids. The CDR3 here is CASSEVQGSGELFF. CDR3 nucleotides: TGTGCCAGCAGTGAAGTGCAGGGGTCCGGGGAGCTGTTTTTT.

The genes are TRBV6-4 and TRBJ1-1; no reliable D call. Looked up from germline, CDR1 is MRHNA and CDR2 is SNTAGT. V was cut by 4 bases and J by 2 bases, with 8 bases left in between. The CDR3 length is 13 residues. Here the CDR3 DNA reads TGTGCCAGCAGTGTGTCAGCCAACACTGAAGCTTTCTTT. It codes for CASSVSANTEAFF.

The chain combines TRBV6-1 with TRBJ1-5; TRBD1 aligns across 9 bases. V shed 6 bases and J 5 bases; nucleotides not matched to a gene: 8. Germline V gene sequence: CDR1 MNHNS, CDR2 SASEGT. The CDR3 loop spans 15 amino acids. CDR3 residues: CASRETGGVDQPQHF. The DNA of the CDR3 is TGTGCCAGCAGAGAAACAGGGGGCGTCGATCAGCCCCAGCATTTT.

In this sample, this clonotype turned up a few times. The chain joins TRBV21-1 to TRBJ2-7; the D call in the table, TRBD1, was not verified against the DNA. TRBV21-1 is an annotated pseudogene. The CDR3 sequence is 19 residues long. CDR3 region: CASSRRTGGFFSPYYEQYF. CDR3 sequence (DNA): TGTGCCAGCAGCAGGAGGACAGGGGGCTTCTTCTCCCCTTACTACGAGCAGTACTTC.

This CDR3 reads CASSFRRNTEAFF. The CDR3 DNA reads as TGTGCCAGCAGCTTCAGACGGAACACTGAAGCTTTCTTT. The rearrangement joins TRBV7-2 to TRBJ1-1; no clear D. Germline loops: CDR1 SGHTA, CDR2 FQGNSA. This CDR3 is built from 13 residues. V was trimmed by 3 bases and J by 1 base, leaving 6 bases between them.

This clonotype was seen a handful of times. This rearrangement joins TRBV11-2 to TRBJ2-5, with D hard to call. Germline CDR1 is SGHAT and CDR2 is FQNNGV. V lost 1 base, J lost 2 bases, and 8 bases lay in between. The length of the CDR3 is 14 residues. CDR3 bases: TGTGCCAGCAGCTTAGGGGTAACGCAAGAGACCCAGTACTTC. Translating it yields CASSLGVTQETQYF.

This rearrangement joins TRBV11-3 to TRBJ2-5, with D unclear. V lost 1 base and J lost 4, with 10 bases in between. This CDR3 region has 14 residues. The germline CDR1 and CDR2 sequences are SGHNT and YENEEA. The DNA of the CDR3 is TGTGCCAGCAGCTTAGTTGGCATTACAGAGACCCAGTACTTC. It specifies CASSLVGITETQYF.

CDR3 nucleotides: TGCAGCGTTGTTCTACAATCAAACTATGGCTACACCTTC. It encodes CSVVLQSNYGYTF. The V and J genes are TRBV29-1 and TRBJ1-2; D uncertain. There are 13 residues in the CDR3. Germline lookup yields CDR1 SQVTM and CDR2 ANQGSEA. V dropped 4 bases and J dropped 2 bases, with 11 bases sitting between them.

This clonotype was counted a single time. The chain employs TRBV6-5 and TRBJ2-1; possibly TRBD1 for D (6 bases). The germline gives CDR1 MNHEY, CDR2 SVGAGI. The CDR3 length is 17 residues. Trimming shortened V by 1 base and J by 1 base, and 14 bases separated the two germline ends. This CDR3 reads CASSYLGQGRSYNEQFF. The DNA for the CDR3 is TGTGCCAGCAGTTACTTGGGACAAGGGCGATCCTACAATGAGCAGTTCTTC.

This clonotype was seen once. The genes are TRBV15 and TRBJ1-4; possible D gene TRBD1, 6 bases. The V gene lost 0 bases and the J gene lost 2 bases, with 7 bases spanning the gap. Germline V gives CDR1 LNHNV, CDR2 YYDKDF (reference sequence). The CDR3 consists of 15 residues. The CDR3 spells CATSRDQGTNEKLFF. CDR3 in DNA: TGTGCCACCAGCAGAGATCAGGGGACTAATGAAAAACTGTTTTTT.

This sequence joins TRBV28 and TRBJ2-7; 8 bases agree with TRBD2. The junction had 15 bases not matched to a gene; V was cut back by 8 bases and J by 3 bases. Germline-derived CDR1 and CDR2 are MDHEN and SYDVKM. This CDR3 has 16 residues. The CDR3: CASAYSGLAGRYEQYF. The CDR3 coding sequence is TGTGCCAGCGCCTACAGCGGGCTAGCGGGCCGCTACGAGCAGTACTTC.

There are a few counts of this clonotype. The rearrangement joins TRBV7-2 to TRBJ1-2; no definite D call. This CDR3 has 12 residues. Trimming removed 5 bases from V and 3 bases from J, with 7 bases in between. Germline V CDR1 and CDR2: SGHTA, FQGNSA. In DNA, the CDR3 is TGTGCCAGCAGCCCCCGGGACTATGGCTACACCTTC. Its translation: CASSPRDYGYTF. Based on the CDR3 plus reference TRBV7-2 and TRBJ1-2, the full variable domain is GAGVSQSPSNKVTEKGKDVELRCDPISGHTALYWYRQSLGQGLEFLIYFQGNSAPDKSGLPSDRFSAERTGGSVSTLTIQRTQQEDSAVYLCASSPRDYGYTFGSGTRLTVV.

The CDR3 DNA follows: TGTGCCAGCAGTGAGGGACAGGGGGCATCTAACTATGGCTACACCTTC. Protein sequence: CASSEGQGASNYGYTF. The chain employs TRBV6-4 and TRBJ1-2, with 12 bases fitting TRBD1. V lost 3 bases to trimming and J lost 0 bases; unmatched junction nucleotides: 2. The length of the CDR3 is 16 residues. Per germline, CDR1 MRHNA and CDR2 SNTAGT.

The chain links TRBV29-1 to TRBJ1-1, with D possibly TRBD1 on 5 matching bases. The CDR3 extends over 11 amino acids. In germline, CDR1 is SQVTM, CDR2 ANQGSEA. The V and J ends lost 4 bases and 11 bases respectively, with 14 bases between them. The CDR3 sequence: CSVGWQGVAFF. The CDR3 nucleotides read TGCAGCGTTGGTTGGCAGGGTGTGGCTTTCTTT.

The chain recombines TRBV6-5 with TRBJ1-4; TRBD1 matches 8 bases. J gave up 8 bases and V 2 bases, and 10 bases lay outside the gene matches. The germline V gene has CDR1 MNHEY and CDR2 SVGAGI. This CDR3 has 16 amino acids. The CDR3 DNA is TGTGCCAGCAGTTACACATTGGACAGGGATAGAGAAAAACTGTTTTTT. It is translated as CASSYTLDRDREKLFF.